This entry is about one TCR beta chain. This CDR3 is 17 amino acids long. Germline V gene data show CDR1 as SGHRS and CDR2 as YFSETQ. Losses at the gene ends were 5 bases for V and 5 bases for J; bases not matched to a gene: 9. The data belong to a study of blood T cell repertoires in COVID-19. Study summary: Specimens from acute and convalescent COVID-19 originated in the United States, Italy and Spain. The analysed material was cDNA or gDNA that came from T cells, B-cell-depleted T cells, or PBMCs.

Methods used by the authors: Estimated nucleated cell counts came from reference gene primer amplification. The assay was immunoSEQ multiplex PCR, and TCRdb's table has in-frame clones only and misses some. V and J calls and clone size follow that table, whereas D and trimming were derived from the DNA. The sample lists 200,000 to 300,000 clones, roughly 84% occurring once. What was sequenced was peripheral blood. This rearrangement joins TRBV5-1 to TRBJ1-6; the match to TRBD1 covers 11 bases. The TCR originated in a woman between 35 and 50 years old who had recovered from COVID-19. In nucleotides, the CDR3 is TGCGCCAGCAGAATCCTTCGGGACAGGGGGAATAATTCACCCCTCCACTTT. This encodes CASRILRDRGNNSPLHF. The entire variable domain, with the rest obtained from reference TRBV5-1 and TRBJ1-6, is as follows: KAGVTQTPRYLIKTRGQQVTLSCSPISGHRSVSWYQQTPGQGLQFLFEYFSETQRNKGNFPGRFSGRQFSNSRSEMNVSTLELGDSALYLCASRILRDRGNNSPLHFGNGTRLTVT.